A selection of T cell receptor beta chains follows, all from one sample in a study of Ad26.COV2.S vaccination and SARS-CoV-2 variants. Repertoires were generated with immunoSEQ multiplex PCR, while TCRdb's copy carries only in-frame clones and drops some. In the table there are some 340,000 clones, around 81% of which are singletons. The sample in question was peripheral blood, obtained in a trial of Ad26.COV2.S vaccine versus placebo. Receptor source: a person aged 18-60 years who received the Ad26.COV2.S COVID-19 vaccine or a placebo. Each CDR3 is given with its conserved first and last residue. The D gene is left open where the match is weak. Only some rows state a clone size, as once, few, many or a class for expanded clones.

V	size	J	D	DNA	CDR3
TRBV7-9	NA	TRBJ1-1	NA	TGTGCCAGCAGCTTAGAGGAAGGGGCGACCACTGAAGCTTTCTTT	CASSLEEGATTEAFF
TRBV5-5	NA	TRBJ2-3	NA	TGTGCCAGCAGCTCGGCTACAGATACGCAGTATTTT	CASSSATDTQYF
TRBV6-5	NA	TRBJ2-5	TRBD2	TGTGCCAGCAGGCGTCTAGCGGGGGCGGGTGAGACCCAGTACTTC	CASRRLAGAGETQYF
TRBV11-2	NA	TRBJ1-1	TRBD1	TGTGCCAGCAGCTTCTCAGGGGGCTTGAACACTGAAGCTTTCTTT	CASSFSGGLNTEAFF
TRBV24-1	NA	TRBJ1-1	NA	TGTGCCACCAGTGATTTCTTAGGGGTTGAAGCTTTCTTT	CATSDFLGVEAFF
TRBV2	few	TRBJ1-1	NA	TGTGCCAGCAGTGTCAGAGTAGGGAACACTGAAGCTTTCTTT	CASSVRVGNTEAFF
TRBV11-3	NA	TRBJ2-3	TRBD2	TGTGCCAGCAGCCCAGGACTAGCGGGGGGTCCCGATACGCAGTATTTT	CASSPGLAGGPDTQYF
TRBV4-2	NA	TRBJ2-3	NA	TGTGCCAGCAGCCAAGATTCGGCGGGTCTCAGGGGCACAGATACGCAGTATTTT	CASSQDSAGLRGTDTQYF
TRBV7-2	NA	TRBJ1-2	TRBD1	TGTGCCAGCAGCTTAGTAGCCAGGGGGCCGTATGGCTACACCTTC	CASSLVARGPYGYTF
TRBV5-1	NA	TRBJ2-3	TRBD2	TGCGCCAGCAGCTCGCGAGGTCGGCTAGCGGGGGGCCAAAGCACAGATACGCAGTATTTT	CASSSRGRLAGGQSTDTQYF
TRBV27	once	TRBJ1-2	NA	TGTGCCAGCAGTTTATCAGGGTACAACTATGGCTACACCTTC	CASSLSGYNYGYTF
TRBV7-9	NA	TRBJ2-3	NA	TGTGCCAGCAGCCAAGGGGGGGCAGATACGCAGTATTTT	CASSQGGADTQYF
TRBV2	NA	TRBJ2-3	TRBD2	TGTGCCAGCAGCCCCGGACTAGCGGGAGTCACAGATACGCAGTATTTT	CASSPGLAGVTDTQYF
TRBV19	NA	TRBJ2-7	NA	TGTGCCAGTAGTAATCGACAGACTAACTACGAGCAGTACTTC	CASSNRQTNYEQYF
TRBV19	NA	TRBJ2-3	NA	TGTGCCAGTAGTATAGATTCAGGCACAGATACGCAGTATTTT	CASSIDSGTDTQYF
TRBV7-9	NA	TRBJ1-1	NA	TGTGCCAGCAGCGAGGGGAACTGGGGCACTGAAGCTTTCTTT	CASSEGNWGTEAFF
TRBV29-1	NA	TRBJ1-2	TRBD1	TGCAGCGTTGTTACGGTTTTAGGACAGGGGAGAACGCCTAACTATGGCTACACCTTC	CSVVTVLGQGRTPNYGYTF
TRBV7-6	NA	TRBJ1-1	NA	TGTGCCAGCAGCTACCAGGGTACCACTGAAGCTTTCTTT	CASSYQGTTEAFF
TRBV6-1	NA	TRBJ1-6	NA	TGTGCCAGCAGTGAACGGGGGCTCTATAATTCACCCCTCCACTTT	CASSERGLYNSPLHF
TRBV24-1	NA	TRBJ2-5	TRBD1	TGTGCCACCGGGGAAGGGGGCACGGTCCAAGAGACCCAGTACTTC	CATGEGGTVQETQYF
TRBV25-1	NA	TRBJ1-2	NA	TGTGCCAGCAGTGCCCGGGGGGGCAGCGGCTACACCTTC	CASSARGGSGYTF
TRBV4-1	NA	TRBJ2-5	TRBD1	TGCGCCAGCAGCCAAGATCCACAGGGGGCGCCCCGGGAGACCCAGTACTTC	CASSQDPQGAPRETQYF
TRBV27	few	TRBJ2-7	NA	TGTGCCAGCAGTTTTGCCGCACAGGGCTTCTTCGAGCAGTACTTC	CASSFAAQGFFEQYF
TRBV5-1	NA	TRBJ2-4	NA	TGCGCCAGCAGCTTGGCTGCAGGAGAGGACATTCAGTACTTC	CASSLAAGEDIQYF
TRBV6-1	once	TRBJ2-7	NA	TGTGCCAGCAGTGAGGGGGGTGAACGGTCTTGGGGTTACGAGCAGTACTTC	CASSEGGERSWGYEQYF
TRBV5-1	NA	TRBJ1-2	TRBD1	TGCGCCAGCAGCCCCAGGGGGGGCGGCTACACCTTC	CASSPRGGGYTF
TRBV7-3	once	TRBJ2-3	NA	TGTGCCAGCAGCCATTATAGAAGCAATCCTAGCACAGATACGCAGTATTTT	CASSHYRSNPSTDTQYF
TRBV5-1	NA	TRBJ2-2	NA	TGCGCCAGCAGCCAGGGCCAGGGAGGGGGCACCGGGGAGCTGTTTTTT	CASSQGQGGGTGELFF